The text below deals with one T cell receptor beta chain. What it binds is not known. This sample stems from a study of a mutant IDH1 vaccine in newly diagnosed glioma. Whole-study context: Among treated patients, around 62% were male and 37.5% female, and mean age was approximately 40 years. Previous care, which was radiotherapy, temozolomide, or both, most often involved both. Study-wide points: Alterations occurring in top peripheral T cell clonotypes seemed unrelated to pseudoprogression.

Time point indicated: baseline, week 1 (first vaccination visit). Regarding treatment: pre-vaccination baseline after standard-of-care therapy. Donors had new WHO grade 3 or 4 IDH1-mutant, ATRX-lost astrocytomas. The CDR3 is 21 amino acids. CDR1 and CDR2 (germline): SGHVS, FQNEAQ. V dropped 0 bases and J dropped 0; count of bases not matched to a gene: 17. The data were produced by immunoSEQ multiplex PCR, yet TCRdb's version contains in-frame clones alone and is incomplete. The sample has 90,000 to 100,000 clones, approximately 90% seen once; the top ten hold roughly 0.54%. The starting material was PBMCs, obtained from a glioma patient treated with radiotherapy, temozolomide or both. The receptor comes from a woman aged 45-65 years with glioma. This chain joins TRBV7-8 and TRBJ2-1; 7 bases are shared with TRBD1. CDR3 DNA: TGTGCCAGCAGCTTAGCGATACAGGGGAACCCCACCACGAGCTCCTACAATGAGCAGTTCTTC. Protein: CASSLAIQGNPTTSSYNEQFF.